This record concerns one T cell receptor (beta chain) sequence. Assay: immunoSEQ multiplex PCR; the TCRdb copy retains only in-frame clones and omits some. The data hold about 240,000 clones, with 83% observed a single time. The data belong to a study of blood T cell repertoires in COVID-19. Study in general: Researchers got acute and convalescent COVID-19 samples from the United States, Italy and Spain.

This CDR3 has 13 amino acids. Germline trimming cut 5 bases from V and 4 bases from J; bases unmatched to any gene: 3. The TCR sequence derives from a woman aged 35 to 49 who had been exposed to COVID-19. Sequencing was done on a sample of PBMCs or T cells enriched from blood (not recorded which). The V call is TRBV12-3 or TRBV12-4, the J call TRBJ2-7, with TRBD1 matching 9 bases. CDR3 residues: CASSRQGVYEQYF. CDR3 DNA sequence: TGTGCCAGCAGTAGACAGGGGGTGTACGAGCAGTACTTC.